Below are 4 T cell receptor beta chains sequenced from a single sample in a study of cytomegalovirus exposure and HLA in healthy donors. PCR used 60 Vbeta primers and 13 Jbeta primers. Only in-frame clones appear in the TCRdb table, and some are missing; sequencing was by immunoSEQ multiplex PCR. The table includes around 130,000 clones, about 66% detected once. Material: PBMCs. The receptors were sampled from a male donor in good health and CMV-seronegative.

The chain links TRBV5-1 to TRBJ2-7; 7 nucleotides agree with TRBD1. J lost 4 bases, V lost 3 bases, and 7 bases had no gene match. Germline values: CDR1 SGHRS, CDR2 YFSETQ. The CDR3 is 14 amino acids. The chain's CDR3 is CASSWAQGSYEQYF. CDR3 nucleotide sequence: TGCGCCAGCAGCTGGGCACAGGGGTCGTACGAGCAGTACTTC.

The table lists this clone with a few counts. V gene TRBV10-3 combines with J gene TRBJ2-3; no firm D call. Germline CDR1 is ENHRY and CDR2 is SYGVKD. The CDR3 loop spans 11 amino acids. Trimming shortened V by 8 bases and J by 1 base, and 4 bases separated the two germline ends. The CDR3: CAIRGTDTQYF. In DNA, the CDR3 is TGTGCCATCCGGGGCACAGATACGCAGTATTTT.

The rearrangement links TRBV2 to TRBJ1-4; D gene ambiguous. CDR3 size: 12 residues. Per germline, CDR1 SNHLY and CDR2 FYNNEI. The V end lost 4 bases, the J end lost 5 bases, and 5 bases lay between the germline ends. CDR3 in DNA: TGTGCCAGCAGTGTCAGGAATGAAAAACTGTTTTTT. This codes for CASSVRNEKLFF.

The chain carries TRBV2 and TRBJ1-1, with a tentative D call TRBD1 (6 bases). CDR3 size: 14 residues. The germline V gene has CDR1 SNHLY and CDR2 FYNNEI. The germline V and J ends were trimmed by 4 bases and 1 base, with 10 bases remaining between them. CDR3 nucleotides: TGTGCCAGCAGTGGAAGACAGGAGAACACTGAAGCTTTCTTT. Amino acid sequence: CASSGRQENTEAFF.